Following are 21 T cell receptor beta chains from one sample sequenced in a study of T cells in Graves' hyperthyroidism and ophthalmopathy. Amplification of TCR beta CDR3 regions used RNA as the template. The TCR CDR3 was amplified in a first-round RT-PCR using the HTBI primer set. A single record per CDR3 protein comes from TCRdb applying MiXCR to the multiplex PCR reads. The sample yields about 37,000 distinct CDR3 sequences, roughly half seen once. Source material: blood. The receptors here all came from a man aged 35 to 55 with Graves' ophthalmopathy.

This clonotype is medium-sized (0.01 to 0.1%) by share. The chain recombines TRBV15 with TRBJ1-2; 8 nucleotides align to TRBD1. Trimming removed 6 bases from V and 8 bases from J; junction bases left unmatched: 8. This CDR3 comprises 13 residues. Germline-derived CDR1 and CDR2 are LNHNV and YYDKDF (reference sequence). The CDR3 nucleotides read TGTGCCACCAGTCCTCCAGGGGGCCGGGGCTACACCTTC. This codes for CATSPPGGRGYTF.

The chain combines TRBV9 with TRBJ1-5; D is unclear. The germline V and J ends were trimmed by 0 bases and 14 bases, with 18 bases remaining between them. From germline, CDR1 is SGDLS and CDR2 YYNGEE. This CDR3 is built from 14 residues. In DNA, the CDR3 is TGTGCCAGCAGCGTAGAATACGGGAGGGCCAATGAGCATTTT. Translated: CASSVEYGRANEHF.

This clonotype appeared many times. The CDR3, as DNA: TGTGCCAGCAGCTGGACGGGGGAAGGTACAGATACGCAGTATTTT. Translation gives CASSWTGEGTDTQYF. V usage is TRBV5-6 and J usage is TRBJ2-3; D is possibly TRBD2 (6 bases). The CDR3 has 15 residues. Trimming took off 3 bases at V and 3 bases at J, with 14 bases between the two ends. Germline CDR1 reads SGHDT; CDR2 reads YYEEEE. The entire variable domain, with the rest obtained from reference TRBV5-6 and TRBJ2-3, is as follows: DAGVTQSPTHLIKTRGQQVTLRCSPKSGHDTVSWYQQALGQGPQFIFQYYEEEERQRGNFPDRFSGHQFPNYSSELNVNALLLGDSALYLCASSWTGEGTDTQYFGPGTRLTVL.

The V call is TRBV15, the J call TRBJ2-3; D is perhaps TRBD1 (6 bases). Germline CDR1 reads LNHNV; CDR2 reads YYDKDF (reference sequence). The CDR3 runs to 16 residues. V was pared by 2 bases and J by 2 bases, with 14 bases between. The chain's CDR3 is CATSRSRGGSTDTQYF. In nucleotides, the CDR3 is TGTGCCACCAGCAGATCCCGAGGGGGTTCCACAGATACGCAGTATTTT.

The chain recombines TRBV6-7 with TRBJ1-6; D is unresolved. TRBV6-7 is given ORF status, its function remaining uncertain. CDR3 length equals 16 residues. V was shortened by 0 bases and J by 15 bases, with 21 bases between the two germline ends. The CDR3 region is CASSYSTALQGCLLHF. CDR3 DNA: TGTGCCAGCAGTTACTCCACAGCGCTGCAAGGCTGTCTCCTCCACTTT.

This clonotype was observed many times. The rearrangement joins TRBV6-2 or TRBV6-3 to TRBJ2-7; 10 bases fit TRBD2. The ends lost 2 bases at V and 2 bases at J; junction bases unmatched: 0. Germline V lookup: CDR1 MNHEY, CDR2 SVGEGT. The CDR3 spans 14 residues. This CDR3 is CASSYGTSAYEQYF. CDR3 DNA: TGTGCCAGCAGTTACGGGACTAGCGCCTACGAGCAGTACTTC.

J is TRBJ2-2 and V is TRBV7-9; either TRBD1 or TRBD2 may supply D (5 bases each). Germline V gene data show CDR1 as SEHNR and CDR2 as FQNEAQ (reference sequence). The V gene lost 6 bases and the J gene lost 0 bases, with 11 bases spanning the gap. This CDR3 has 15 amino acids. The CDR3 region is CASSRGATNTGELFF. The CDR3 nucleotides read TGTGCCAGCAGTAGAGGGGCGACGAACACCGGGGAGCTGTTTTTT.

To note about this clonotype: A read error may produce the germline difference seen at one junction end. The chain combines TRBV6-6 with TRBJ2-2; D uncertain. There are 16 residues in the CDR3. Germline values: CDR1 MNHNY, CDR2 SVGAGI (reference sequence). The CDR3 is CASGPSGVLNTEELFF. CDR3 sequence (DNA): TGTGCCAGCGGTCCCTCTGGGGTGCTGAACACCGAGGAGCTGTTTTTT.

The rearrangement links TRBV9 to TRBJ2-5; the D gene could be TRBD1 or TRBD2 (6 bases each). The CDR3 is made up of 16 amino acids. Looked up from germline, CDR1 is SGDLS and CDR2 is YYNGEE. Trimming cost V 2 bases and J 4 bases, with 18 bases left between them. CDR3 in DNA: TGTGCCAGCAGCGTTGCCCCGGGGGCGGCCGGAGAGACCCAGTACTTC. It yields the protein CASSVAPGAAGETQYF.

The chain combines TRBV10-2 with TRBJ1-6, with 12 nucleotides matching TRBD1. Per the germline V gene, CDR1 is WSHSY and CDR2 is SAAADI. The trim removed 1 base at V and 8 bases at J, leaving 3 bases unmatched. CDR3 length: 16 residues. CDR3 DNA sequence: TGCGCCAGCAGTGAGTGGGGACAGGGGGCGCATTCACCCCTCCACTTT. Translation: CASSEWGQGAHSPLHF.

The chain employs TRBV19 and TRBJ1-1; D ambiguous. Trimming removed 6 bases at V and 7 bases at J, with 18 bases between. The germline V gene has CDR1 LNHDA and CDR2 SQIVND (reference sequence). This CDR3 region has 14 residues. The CDR3 is CASRLWTGENEAFF. The CDR3 bases are TGTGCCAGTAGGCTCTGGACGGGAGAGAATGAAGCTTTCTTT.

This clonotype is termed medium-sized. The genes are TRBV2 and TRBJ1-4; weak D call: TRBD1 (6 bases). The CDR3 is 14 amino acids. V dropped 1 base and J dropped 5 bases, with 8 bases sitting between them. Germline CDR1 reads SNHLY; CDR2 reads FYNNEI. The DNA of the CDR3 is TGTGCCAGCAGTGAAGGCAGGGGCAATGAAAAACTGTTTTTT. As protein: CASSEGRGNEKLFF.

This clonotype was detected only a few times. This chain links TRBV18 with TRBJ1-2, with 10 positions matching TRBD1. The CDR3 loop spans 15 amino acids. J lost 1 base, V lost 2 bases, and 1 base had no gene match. Germline V lookup: CDR1 KGHSH, CDR2 LQKENI. CDR3 in DNA: TGTGCCAGCTCACCAGGGACAGGGGTTAACTATGGCTACACCTTC. Amino acids: CASSPGTGVNYGYTF.

This clonotype was counted a single time. The chain combines TRBV2 with TRBJ1-5; 9 bases agree with TRBD1. CDR1 and CDR2 from the germline V gene are SNHLY and FYNNEI. The J segment lost 6 bases and the V segment lost 8 bases, leaving 11 bases of the junction unmatched. CDR3 length: 15 amino acids. This CDR3 reads CASGGWTGAPQPQHF. Here the CDR3 DNA reads TGTGCCAGCGGTGGATGGACAGGGGCCCCTCAGCCCCAGCATTTT.

This chain uses TRBV7-6 with TRBJ1-2; 7 bases match TRBD1. Germline values: CDR1 SGHVS, CDR2 FNYEAQ. This CDR3 has 14 residues. The junction had 8 bases not matched to a gene; V was cut back by 5 bases and J by 5 bases. The CDR3 reads CASSASGTAYGYTF. The CDR3 DNA sequence: TGTGCCAGCAGCGCCAGTGGGACAGCGTATGGCTACACCTTC.

The genes are TRBV7-6 and TRBJ1-2, with 10 bases identical to TRBD1. CDR3 length: 16 amino acids. Germline CDR1 reads SGHVS; CDR2 reads FNYEAQ. V shed 1 base, J shed 6 bases, and the junction held 8 bases outside the gene matches. The CDR3 DNA reads as TGTGCCAGCAGCTTAGTGGGCGGGGACAGGGGAGATGGCTACACCTTC. Protein: CASSLVGGDRGDGYTF.

The gene calls are TRBV5-4 and TRBJ1-5; the D gene is possibly TRBD1 (5 bases). Germline assignment: CDR1 SGHNT and CDR2 YYREEE (reference sequence). The length of the CDR3 is 13 residues. Trimming cost V 7 bases and J 5 bases, with 13 bases left between them. CDR3 nucleotide sequence: TGTGCCAGCTGCCCACAGGAGGATCAGCCCCAGCATTTT. It codes for CASCPQEDQPQHF.

This chain links TRBV20-1 with TRBJ2-1; D ambiguous. The V gene's germline CDR1 is DFQATT and CDR2 SNEGSKA (reference sequence). With 5 bases removed from V and 7 bases from J, the gap between germline ends came to 15 bases. This CDR3 spans 13 amino acids. Here the CDR3 DNA reads TGCAGTGCTCCTCCTGAGCGAGTGAATGAGCAGTTCTTC. As protein: CSAPPERVNEQFF.

This clonotype is judged medium-sized. The chain recombines TRBV2 with TRBJ2-7; D possibly corresponds to TRBD2 (6 bases). This CDR3 contains 11 residues. Trimming removed 6 bases at V and 9 bases at J, with 12 bases between. CDR1 is SNHLY and CDR2 is FYNNEI in the germline V gene. The CDR3: CASRAGLGQYF. In DNA form, the CDR3 reads TGTGCCAGCAGGGCGGGATTAGGGCAGTACTTC.

In its sample, this clonotype was seen many times. The chain combines TRBV14 with TRBJ2-1; TRBD2 aligns across 14 bases. The CDR3 has 17 residues. Looked up from germline, CDR1 is SGHDN and CDR2 is FVKESK. V trimming: 5 bases; J trimming: 4 bases; junction bases outside the gene matches: 7. CDR3 in amino acids: CASSGGLAGVAYNEQFF. In DNA, the CDR3 is TGTGCCAGCAGCGGGGGACTAGCGGGAGTGGCATACAATGAGCAGTTCTTC.

The chain combines TRBV5-1 with TRBJ2-3; 8 positions match TRBD2. Germline CDR1 and CDR2: SGHRS and YFSETQ. V lost 0 bases, J lost 10 bases, and 7 bases stayed unmatched. The length of the CDR3 is 14 residues. The CDR3 DNA reads as TGCGCCAGCAGCTTGGATAGCGGGGATCGGGCGCAGTATTTT. This sequence encodes CASSLDSGDRAQYF. Full variable domain (missing parts from reference TRBV5-1 and TRBJ2-3): KAGVTQTPRYLIKTRGQQVTLSCSPISGHRSVSWYQQTPGQGLQFLFEYFSETQRNKGNFPGRFSGRQFSNSRSEMNVSTLELGDSALYLCASSLDSGDRAQYFGPGTRLTVL.